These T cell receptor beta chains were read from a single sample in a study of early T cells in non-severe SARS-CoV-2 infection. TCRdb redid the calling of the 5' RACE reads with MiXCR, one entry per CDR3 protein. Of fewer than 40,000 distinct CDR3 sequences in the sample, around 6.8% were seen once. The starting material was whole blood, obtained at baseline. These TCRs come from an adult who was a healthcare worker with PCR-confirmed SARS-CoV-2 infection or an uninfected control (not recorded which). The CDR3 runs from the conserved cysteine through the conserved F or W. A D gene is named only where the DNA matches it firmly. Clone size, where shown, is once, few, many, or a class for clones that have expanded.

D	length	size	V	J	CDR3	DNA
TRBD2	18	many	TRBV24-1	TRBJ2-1	CATSDSPLTSGRRYEQFF	TGTGCCACCAGTGATTCTCCCTTGACTAGCGGGAGGAGGTATGAGCAGTTCTTC
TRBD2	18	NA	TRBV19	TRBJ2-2	CASSISSGRKWNTGELFF	TGTGCCAGTAGTATTTCTAGCGGGAGAAAGTGGAACACCGGGGAGCTGTTTTTT
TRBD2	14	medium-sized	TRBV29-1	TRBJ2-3	CSVGISGRTDTQYF	TGCAGCGTTGGGATTAGCGGGAGGACAGATACGCAGTATTTT
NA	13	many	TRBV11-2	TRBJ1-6	CASSSNRDSPLHF	TGTGCCAGCAGCTCAAACAGGGATTCACCCCTCCACTTT
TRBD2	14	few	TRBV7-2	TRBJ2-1	CASSLLAEANEQFF	TGTGCCAGCAGCTTACTAGCGGAGGCCAATGAGCAGTTCTTC
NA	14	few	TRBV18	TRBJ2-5	CASSPRLQVETQYF	TGTGCCAGCTCACCACGTTTGCAAGTGGAGACCCAGTACTTC
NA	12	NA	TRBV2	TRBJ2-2	CASRTALGELFF	TGTGCCAGCAGGACAGCCCTGGGGGAGCTGTTTTTT
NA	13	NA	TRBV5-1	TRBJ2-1	CASSPGPNNEQFF	TGCGCCAGCAGCCCGGGACCCAACAATGAGCAGTTCTTC
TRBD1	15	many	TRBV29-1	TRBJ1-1	CSVVKQGTLNTEAFF	TGCAGCGTTGTAAAACAGGGGACGCTAAACACTGAAGCTTTCTTT
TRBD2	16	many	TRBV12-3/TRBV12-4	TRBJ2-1	CASSLWEREEITEQFF	TGTGCCAGCAGTTTATGGGAGCGGGAGGAGATCACTGAGCAGTTCTTC
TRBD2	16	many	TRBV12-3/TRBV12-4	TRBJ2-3	CASSPRLAGFTDTQYF	TGTGCCAGCAGTCCCAGACTAGCGGGATTCACAGATACGCAGTATTTT
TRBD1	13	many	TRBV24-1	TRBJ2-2	CATSAQGAGELFF	TGTGCCACCAGTGCCCAGGGGGCCGGGGAGCTGTTTTTT
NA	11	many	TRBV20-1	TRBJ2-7	CSASVSDEQYF	TGCAGTGCTAGTGTGTCCGACGAGCAGTACTTC
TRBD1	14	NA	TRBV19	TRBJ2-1	CASSTGTGGNEQFF	TGTGCCAGTAGTACCGGGACAGGGGGCAATGAGCAGTTCTTC
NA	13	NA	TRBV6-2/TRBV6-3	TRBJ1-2	CASRRSANYGYTF	TGTGCCAGCAGGAGGTCGGCTAACTATGGCTACACCTTC
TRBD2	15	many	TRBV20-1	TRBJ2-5	CSARAASGSQETQYF	TGCAGTGCTAGAGCGGCTAGCGGGAGCCAAGAGACCCAGTACTTC
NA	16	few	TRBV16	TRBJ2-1	CASSQWEASSYNEQFF	TGTGCCAGCAGCCAATGGGAGGCTAGCTCCTACAATGAGCAGTTCTTC
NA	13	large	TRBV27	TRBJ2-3	CASSLGRTDTQYF	TGTGCCAGCAGTTTAGGGCGCACAGATACGCAGTATTTT
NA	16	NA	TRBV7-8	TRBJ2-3	CASSLAAVASTDTQYF	TGTGCCAGCAGCTTAGCTGCAGTCGCTAGCACAGATACGCAGTATTTT
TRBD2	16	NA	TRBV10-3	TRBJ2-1	CAISDPTSGSSNEQFF	TGTGCCATCAGTGACCCGACTAGCGGGAGTAGCAATGAGCAGTTCTTC
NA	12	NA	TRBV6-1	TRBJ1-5	CASSAARQPQHF	TGTGCCAGCAGTGCGGCGCGTCAGCCCCAGCATTTT
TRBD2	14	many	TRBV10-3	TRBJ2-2	CAITAGGYTGELFF	TGTGCCATCACAGCGGGAGGGTACACCGGGGAGCTGTTTTTT
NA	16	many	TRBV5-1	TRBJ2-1	CASSLEASAYYNEQFF	TGCGCCAGCAGCTTGGAGGCTAGCGCTTACTACAATGAGCAGTTCTTC
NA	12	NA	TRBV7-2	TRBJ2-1	CASSLERGRQFF	TGTGCCAGCAGCTTAGAGAGGGGTAGGCAGTTCTTC
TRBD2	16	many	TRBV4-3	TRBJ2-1	CASSQVAGLAGGEQFF	TGCGCCAGCAGCCAAGTGGCGGGACTAGCGGGAGGTGAGCAGTTCTTC
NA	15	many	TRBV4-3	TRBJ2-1	CASSQGLAPYNEQFF	TGCGCCAGCAGCCAAGGGCTAGCTCCCTACAATGAGCAGTTCTTC
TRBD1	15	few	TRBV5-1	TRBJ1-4	CASSLAAGGSEKLFF	TGCGCCAGCAGCTTGGCCGCAGGGGGCAGTGAAAAACTGTTTTTT